The present TCR beta chain was sequenced within a study of T-cell reconstitution after alpha-beta-depleted transplantation in children. The germline CDR1 and CDR2 sequences are DFQATT and SNEGSKA (reference sequence). V lost 1 base to trimming and J lost 2 bases; unmatched junction nucleotides: 4. This CDR3 spans 16 amino acids. TCRbeta library construction was performed incorporating unique molecular identifiers. One entry per CDR3 protein results from TCRdb running MiXCR on the PCR reads. The sample gives over 200,000 distinct CDR3 sequences, about 9.2% of which show up once; about 6% is in the top ten. This clonotype was counted a few times.

The sequencing used PBMCs from the stem cell graft donor, collected from the stem cell graft. V and J are TRBV20-1 and TRBJ2-3; 12 positions agree with TRBD2. The sequence was obtained from a human donor who donated a stem cell graft to a child with acute lymphoblastic leukemia. The CDR3 bases are TGCAGTGCTAGAGTACTAGCGGGGGGTTCCACAGATACGCAGTATTTT. Its translation is CSARVLAGGSTDTQYF.